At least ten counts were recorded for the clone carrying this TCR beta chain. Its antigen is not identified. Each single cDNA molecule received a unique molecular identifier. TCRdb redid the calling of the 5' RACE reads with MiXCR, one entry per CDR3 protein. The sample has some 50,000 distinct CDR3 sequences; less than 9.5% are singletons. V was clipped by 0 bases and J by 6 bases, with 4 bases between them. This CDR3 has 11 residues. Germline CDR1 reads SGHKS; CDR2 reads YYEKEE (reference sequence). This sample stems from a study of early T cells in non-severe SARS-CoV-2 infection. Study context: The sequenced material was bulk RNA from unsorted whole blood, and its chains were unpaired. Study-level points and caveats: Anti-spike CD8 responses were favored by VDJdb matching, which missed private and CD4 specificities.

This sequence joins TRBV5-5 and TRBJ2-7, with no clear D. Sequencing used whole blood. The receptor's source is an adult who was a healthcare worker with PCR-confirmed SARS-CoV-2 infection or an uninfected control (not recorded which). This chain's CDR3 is CASSLEAEQYF. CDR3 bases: TGTGCCAGCAGCTTGGAAGCCGAGCAGTACTTC.